The T cell receptor beta chain described here comes from a study of cytomegalovirus exposure and HLA in healthy donors (dated by TCRdb to 2017 to 2019). Concerning the study at large: An earlier analysis of several hundred of the donors reported around 280 Gb of sequence data and around 100 million unique TCR beta sequences obtained from around 170 million T cells. An early release that covered about 600 HLA-typed donors contained 250 to 350 gigabases of sequencing data and tens of millions of unique TCR sequences. Among the roughly 410 genotyped donors, approximately 77% belonged to the genetic ancestry cluster associated with self-reported Caucasian donors. The study aimed to test whether cataloging public T cell receptors could reveal signatures of past pathogen exposure. The T cell repertoires of several hundred subjects were profiled by immunosequencing and related to cytomegalovirus serostatus. A separate validation cohort of about 110 different subjects was used in addition to the 666-subject first cohort. To predict cytomegalovirus infection status, the study combined high-throughput TCR immunosequencing, statistical association of individual TCRs with disease status, and machine learning. In a later analysis, previously published TCR beta repertoires from 670 or so donors were re-analyzed and high-resolution HLA genotyping was added so that TCR occurrence patterns could be studied. In the later analysis, no new phenotypic data were used to find candidate immune exposures; instead, reliance was placed on TCR beta sequences and their occurrence across donors. An earlier analysis of approximately 630 of the donors applied high-throughput TCR beta sequencing to assess whether each TCR beta V gene segment acted as functional or pseudogenic. Donor age, sex, ethnicity and CMV serostatus were compiled together with the repertoire data. A later genetic analysis took genome-wide SNP genotypes for about 60% of the roughly 670 donors and used that subset as a discovery cohort. All discovery cohort repertoires had been generated on a single sequencing platform. HLA typing covered class I and class II loci at four-digit resolution. Typing coverage differed by locus: A, B, C, DRB1 and DQB1 were typed in about 620-630 donors, DQA1 in about 550, DPA1 in some 570, and DPB1 in approximately 450. Four or five DR-DQ haplotypes were treated as single units for association and clustering because of strong linkage in the cohort. Among almost 400 genotyped donors of the cohort, an average of 235,054 unique TCR beta nucleotide sequences were sequenced per donor, roughly 20% of them non-productive. Broad study findings and their caveats: A later genetic analysis associated a missense DCLRE1C variant with V-gene and J-gene trimming of TCR beta chains, and an independent cohort replicated the association. Because HLA typing was unavailable for some donors at each locus, only the typed subset was used in association tests. When HLA alleles, especially DR and DQ, strongly co-occurred, attributing TCR associations to individual alleles was difficult. A cluster of highly shared sequence variants was judged likely to represent a technical artifact of the sequencing pipeline. Linkage disequilibrium might explain the correlated functional status among segregating V segments, but an unknown experimental factor could not be ruled out. In a later analysis, the rate of TCR association differed among HLA loci, with DRB1 alleles having the most associated TCRs and HLA-C alleles having the fewest. The cohort was sequenced for TCR beta chains only, and without alpha or paired-chain data the features that could be detected were limited. In an earlier analysis of 587 of the donors, most TCR beta V segments were observed in productive rearrangements about 90% or about 30% of the time, broadly matching IMGT annotations. Several of the top co-occurrence clusters appeared to be linked to parvovirus B19, influenza, CMV and Epstein-Barr virus, according to a later analysis. Three of the identified cytomegalovirus-associated TCR beta chains were confirmed in vitro to be specific for cytomegalovirus antigens. Most TCR sequences were observed very rarely across donors, whereas some public TCRs were present in many individuals. At a false discovery rate of 0.05, a later analysis linked around 17,000 TCR beta sequences to specific HLA alleles. It was suggested by the authors that the approach could potentially be generalized to other disease states and immunological phenotypes. Cytomegalovirus status was reported to be diagnosed by the classifier with high specificity and sensitivity in both the original and validation cohorts. Compared with equally common non-associated chains, HLA-associated TCR beta chains in a later analysis were more clonally expanded and had lower generation probabilities. Compared with the approximately 670-donor mean, donors in an Asian-associated ancestry cluster had fewer N-insertions in productive TCRs, according to a later genetic analysis. Sequencing depth was assumed to be roughly uniform across donors in the presence/absence analyses, though that assumption may not hold. The study gave a list of some 150 TCR beta chains associated with cytomegalovirus. About 15 rarely observed V segments, including chromosome 9 orphons, were excluded from the earlier analysis of approximately 600 of the donors because counts were too low. Immune exposure information for the cohort was limited to CMV serostatus. A further reported finding was that TCR beta sequences accurately predicted the HLA-A and HLA-B alleles for most subjects in the first cohort. In a later analysis, most CMV-associated TCR beta chains were found to appear HLA-restricted, with HLA associations seemingly driven largely by CMV exposure. Some IMGT-functional V segments, including TRBV6-2 and TRBV6-3, could not be distinguished by the 87-base-pair reads and were therefore excluded.

The cohort comprised 550 to 700 healthy bone marrow donors. At the time of sampling, every cohort member was nominally healthy, though immune exposures that went unrecorded were likely present. The donor tested CMV seropositive and was one of the 289 seropositive cohort members. A peripheral blood sample was collected from each donor, and TCR beta sequencing was performed on peripheral blood mononuclear cells. The Qiagen DNeasy Blood Extraction Kit was used to extract genomic DNA from the blood cell samples. On this clone: What antigen it recognizes has not been identified. No clone much larger than this one lies a single base away; base qualities are absent.

CDR1 and CDR2 are read off the germline V gene as MNHNS and SASEGT. V is pruned by 5 bases and J by 4 bases, leaving 11 bases of the junction without a gene match. From the cysteine up to the phenylalanine, the CDR3 has a length of 18 residues. CDR3 DNA is the only sequence kept; it has 54 bases, read in frame from the first base. The library was generated by the immunoSEQ multiplex PCR assay. A mixture of 60 forward primers for TCR Vbeta segments and 13 reverse primers for TCR Jbeta segments was used in the multiplex PCR. A multiplex PCR assay on genomic DNA amplified the CDR3 region of rearranged TCR beta genes. On the Illumina HiSeq System, the amplified TCR beta libraries were sequenced as 87-base-pair reads. The authors' pipeline ran thus. In a later analysis, around 80 million unique TCR beta chains were counted across the 500 to 850 repertoires, and roughly 11 million of these chains were shared by at least two donors. A nearest-neighbor algorithm error-corrected the raw reads and collapsed the reads into unique sequences, merging closely related sequences to remove PCR and sequencing errors. Alignment of CDR3 sequences to IMGT reference sequences was used to assign V, D and J gene segments. For a sequence to be retained, at least a six-nucleotide match to both a V gene segment and a J gene segment was required. A rearrangement was called productive if the CDR3 had no stop codons and remained in frame with V and J, and every other rearrangement was called non-productive. CDR3 was defined according to IMGT convention as the region running from the second conserved V-encoded cysteine to the conserved J-encoded phenylalanine. The earlier analysis of some 580 of the donors excluded any sequence lacking an unambiguous match to a single V gene segment. In an earlier analysis of 587 of the donors, a V segment was called functional when productive rearrangements were above 56.7%, and segregating when the standard deviation between donors exceeded 5%. A statistical classification framework was built for diagnosing cytomegalovirus status from the catalog of TCR beta chain sequences. In a later analysis, TCR nucleotide sequences were compared against IMGT/GENE-DB human TR gene sequences so that V and J genes could be assigned. The TCRdist pipeline was used in a later analysis to assign CDR3 sequences and most-parsimonious VDJ recombination scenarios. In a later analysis, each TCR beta chain was defined by its CDR3 amino acid sequence together with its V-gene family, and reads lacking a unique V-gene family were excluded. In a later analysis, 550 to 650 highly shared, low-generation-probability nucleotide sequences were removed to address suspected cross-contamination and a sequencing artifact. A later analysis calculated a clonal expansion index for each public chain from normalized within-repertoire ranks of inferred template counts. In a later analysis, generation probabilities were computed using a VDJ recombination model fitted to out-of-frame rearrangements, and the results were checked against IGoR. In a later analysis, TCR-TCR, TCR-HLA and TCR-CMV co-occurrence was scored with hypergeometric tests, and a repertoire-size bias correction was applied to TCR pairs. To estimate false discovery rates, a later analysis permuted the HLA or CMV assignments 20 times. In a later analysis, co-occurring TCRs were grouped using DBSCAN, with TCRdist sequence similarity added in when clustering inside HLA-allele-positive subsets. Repertoires with fewer than 30,000 or more than 120,000 public chains were left out of co-occurrence clustering, as were about 5 repertoires with anomalous nucleotide sharing. TCRdb re-hosts the immuneACCESS table, in-frame sequences only. Its copies lack some clones; in the studies checked, an unresolved V gene accounts for under half of them, and the cause for the rest is not known. The DNA gave D and trimming, while V, J and clone size come from that table. This sample comprises 170,000 or so clones, roughly 78% of them detected only once. Of the sample, 1% falls within the top ten clones.

The source material was PBMCs. This TCR was recovered from a woman in her fifties or sixties in good health and CMV-seropositive. The chain was built from TRBV6-1 and TRBJ2-6; TRBD1 matches 10 bases in the middle. Here the CDR3 is given as CASSKVPGQGFGANVLTF. The DNA reads TGTGCCAGCAGTAAAGTCCCGGGACAGGGGTTCGGGGCCAACGTCCTGACTTTC.